These T cell receptor beta chains were read from a single sample in a study of blood T cell repertoires in COVID-19. Libraries were prepared by immunoSEQ multiplex PCR; TCRdb keeps only in-frame clonotypes and omits some of them. The sample carries hundreds of thousands of clones, about 89% recorded once. Sample: peripheral blood. The receptor source for this set is a woman in her 30s with COVID-19, enrolled during active disease. The conserved cysteine and the conserved F or W are not part of the CDR3 here.

V	length	J	CDR3
TRBV6-5	13	TRBJ1-2	ASNSPGPRKDGYT
TRBV10-3	14	TRBJ2-3	AISTGTPTSTDTQY
TRBV6-1	14	TRBJ2-2	ASSELRDRGRGELF
TRBV6-5	14	TRBJ1-6	ASSYSRGQGNSPLH
TRBV14	14	TRBJ2-3	ASSQESVSYTDTQY
TRBV19	15	TRBJ1-5	ASSIGREVRRNQPQH
TRBV9	12	TRBJ2-5	ASSGVSGGETQY
TRBV12-3/TRBV12-4	10	TRBJ2-7	ASSPGSTEQY
TRBV4-1	14	TRBJ1-1	ASSHGQGLGDTEAF
TRBV6-5	14	TRBJ2-5	ASSYGVAGRGETQY
TRBV5-4	13	TRBJ1-4	ASSVWTGGSEKLF
TRBV2	9	TRBJ2-1	AGGREAEQF
TRBV3-1/TRBV3-2	12	TRBJ2-3	ATVTPQGPDTQY
TRBV27	10	TRBJ1-5	ASSSPGEPQH
TRBV5-1	12	TRBJ2-5	ASSLELAEETQY
TRBV15	13	TRBJ2-1	ATSRAHGLLNEQF
TRBV5-4	14	TRBJ2-5	ASSLRTTTPWETQY
TRBV7-2	12	TRBJ2-3	ASSLGLDTDTQY
TRBV9	14	TRBJ1-4	ASSVGGRGGNEKLF
TRBV28	14	TRBJ1-2	ASTLNPRQGSYGYT
TRBV7-9	10	TRBJ1-1	ASSFVRTEAF
TRBV7-6	14	TRBJ2-3	ASSLFELAETDTQY
TRBV5-1	14	TRBJ1-1	ASSPEKIGAPTEAF
TRBV7-8	14	TRBJ1-5	ASSWGTDHSNQPQH
TRBV5-4	11	TRBJ1-5	ASSSDWDQPQH
TRBV7-6	13	TRBJ2-7	ASSLKTDNTYEQY
TRBV10-3	14	TRBJ2-5	AISEPPGGRRETQY
TRBV6-2/TRBV6-3	13	TRBJ2-5	ASSSPSQGWETQY
TRBV5-4	11	TRBJ1-1	ASSSGTGSVAF
TRBV7-2	14	TRBJ1-2	ASSLAPQGSNYGYT
TRBV6-4	12	TRBJ2-7	ASTHLPLTYEQY
TRBV14	14	TRBJ1-1	ASSQAVFRSGRGAF
TRBV19	11	TRBJ1-4	ASSDTYNEKLF
TRBV9	11	TRBJ1-1	ASSLGQGNEAF
TRBV7-2	13	TRBJ2-7	ASSYRQGLSYEQY
TRBV6-6	12	TRBJ1-5	ASRDQVSNQPQH
TRBV7-2	12	TRBJ1-2	ASSLGQGGDGYT
TRBV10-1	12	TRBJ2-6	ASSPRTGANVLT
TRBV29-1	11	TRBJ2-7	SVEGQGTYEQY
TRBV30	10	TRBJ2-1	AWAPGGEEQF
TRBV2	13	TRBJ2-1	ASTLQAGGEAEQF
TRBV25-1	12	TRBJ2-7	ASSDLGQAYEQY
TRBV19	14	TRBJ2-1	ASSMAGREVVDEQF
TRBV7-6	14	TRBJ1-3	ASSLVAGYSGNTIY
TRBV7-9	11	TRBJ1-1	ASSSDRGTEAF
TRBV29-1	12	TRBJ2-1	SVEAYRRVNEQF
TRBV4-1	15	TRBJ2-7	ASSHPTAERGTYEQY
TRBV24-1	14	TRBJ2-1	ATSDISGGAVNEQF